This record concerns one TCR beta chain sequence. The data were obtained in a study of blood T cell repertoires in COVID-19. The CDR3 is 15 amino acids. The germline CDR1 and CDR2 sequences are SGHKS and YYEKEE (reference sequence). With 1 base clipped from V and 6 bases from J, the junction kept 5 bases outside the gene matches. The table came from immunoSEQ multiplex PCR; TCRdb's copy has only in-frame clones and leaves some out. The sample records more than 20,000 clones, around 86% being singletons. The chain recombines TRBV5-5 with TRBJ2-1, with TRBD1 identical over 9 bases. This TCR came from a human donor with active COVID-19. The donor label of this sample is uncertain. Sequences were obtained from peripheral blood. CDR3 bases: TGTGCCAGCAGCTTGATAGGACAGGGGTTCAATGAGCAGTTCTTC. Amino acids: CASSLIGQGFNEQFF.